This T cell receptor beta chain was recovered during a study of shared clonotypes between healthy human individuals. Clones were read by immunoSEQ multiplex PCR, and TCRdb kept only the in-frame ones, dropping some. The sample holds some 2.1 million clones, roughly 96% seen once. CDR1 and CDR2 (germline): SEHNR, FQNEAQ (reference sequence). This CDR3 spans 12 amino acids. Trimming cost V 5 bases and J 7 bases, with 9 bases left between them. The chain links TRBV7-9 to TRBJ1-5, with TRBD1 as a possible D gene (6 bases). This receptor was obtained from a man aged 18 to 29 in good health. Material for sequencing was naive CD4+ T cells sorted from blood. As to subset: CD45RA+ positively selected. In DNA form, the CDR3 reads TGTGCCAGCAGCATAGGACAGCAGCCCCAGCATTTT. This sequence encodes CASSIGQQPQHF.